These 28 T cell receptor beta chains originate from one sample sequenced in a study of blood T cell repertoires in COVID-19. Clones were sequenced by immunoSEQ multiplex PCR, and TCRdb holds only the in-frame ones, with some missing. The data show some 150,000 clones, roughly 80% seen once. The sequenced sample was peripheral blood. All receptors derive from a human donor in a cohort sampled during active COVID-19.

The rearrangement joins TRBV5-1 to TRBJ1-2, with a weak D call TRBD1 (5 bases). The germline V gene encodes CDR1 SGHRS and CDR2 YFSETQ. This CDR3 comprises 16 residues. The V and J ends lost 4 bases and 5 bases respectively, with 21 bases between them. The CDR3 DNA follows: TGCGCCAGCAGCCCACGAAAGGACTCGGGGGATTATGGCTACACCTTC. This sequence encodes CASSPRKDSGDYGYTF. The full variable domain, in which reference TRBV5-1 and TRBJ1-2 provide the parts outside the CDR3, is KAGVTQTPRYLIKTRGQQVTLSCSPISGHRSVSWYQQTPGQGLQFLFEYFSETQRNKGNFPGRFSGRQFSNSRSEMNVSTLELGDSALYLCASSPRKDSGDYGYTFGSGTRLTVV.

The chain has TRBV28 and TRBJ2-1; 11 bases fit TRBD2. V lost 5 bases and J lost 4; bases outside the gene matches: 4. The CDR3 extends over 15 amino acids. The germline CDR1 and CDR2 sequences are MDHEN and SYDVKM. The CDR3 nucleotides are TGTGCCAGCAGTCTTAGCGGGGGGGCGTACAATGAGCAGTTCTTC. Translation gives CASSLSGGAYNEQFF. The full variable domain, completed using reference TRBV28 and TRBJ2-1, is DVKVTQSSRYLVKRTGEKVFLECVQDMDHENMFWYRQDPGLGLRLIYFSYDVKMKEKGDIPEGYSVSREKKERFSLILESASTNQTSMYLCASSLSGGAYNEQFFGPGTRLTVL.

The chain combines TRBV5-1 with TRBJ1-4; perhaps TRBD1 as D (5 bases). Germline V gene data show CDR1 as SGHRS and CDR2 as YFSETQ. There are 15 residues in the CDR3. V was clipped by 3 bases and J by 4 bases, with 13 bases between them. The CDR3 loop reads CASSSGVGFNEKLFF. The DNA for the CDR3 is TGCGCCAGCAGCTCGGGGGTAGGCTTTAATGAAAAACTGTTTTTT.

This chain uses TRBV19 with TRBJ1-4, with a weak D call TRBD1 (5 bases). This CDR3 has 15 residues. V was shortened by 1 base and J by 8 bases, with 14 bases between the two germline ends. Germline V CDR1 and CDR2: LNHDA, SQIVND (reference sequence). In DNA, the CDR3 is TGTGCCAGTAGTATAGCACCCCGGGGGAGAGAAAAACTGTTTTTT. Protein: CASSIAPRGREKLFF.

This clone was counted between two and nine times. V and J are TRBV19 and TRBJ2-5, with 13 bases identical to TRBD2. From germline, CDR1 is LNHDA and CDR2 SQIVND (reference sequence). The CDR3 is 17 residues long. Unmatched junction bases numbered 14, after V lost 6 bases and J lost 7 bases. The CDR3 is CASSPPTSGGLPVTQYF. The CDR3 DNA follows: TGTGCCAGTAGCCCCCCGACTAGCGGGGGGCTCCCCGTGACCCAGTACTTC.

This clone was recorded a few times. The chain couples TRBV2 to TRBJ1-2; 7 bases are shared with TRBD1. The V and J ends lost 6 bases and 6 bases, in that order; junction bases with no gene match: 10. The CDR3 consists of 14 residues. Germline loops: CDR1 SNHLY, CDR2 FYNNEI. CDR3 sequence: CASRKDRLKDGYTF. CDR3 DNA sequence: TGTGCCAGCAGGAAGGACAGGCTGAAGGATGGCTACACCTTC.

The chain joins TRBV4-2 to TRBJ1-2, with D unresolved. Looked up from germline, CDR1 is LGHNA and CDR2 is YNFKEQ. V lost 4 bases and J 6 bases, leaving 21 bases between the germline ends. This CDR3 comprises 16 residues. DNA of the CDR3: TGTGCCAGCAGCCCTCGAGGACGGGGATCGGGGAATGGCTACACCTTC. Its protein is CASSPRGRGSGNGYTF.

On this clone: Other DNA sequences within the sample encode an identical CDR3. CDR3 sequence: CASSQRGGYGYTF. The CDR3 DNA is TGTGCCAGCAGCCAAAGGGGGGGCTATGGCTACACCTTC. V gene TRBV3-1 (or the pseudogene TRBV3-2) combines with J gene TRBJ1-2, with D possibly TRBD1 on 6 matching bases. In germline, CDR1 is LGHDT, CDR2 YNNKEL (reference sequence). This CDR3 region has 13 residues. V was clipped by 2 bases and J by 4 bases, with 8 bases between them.

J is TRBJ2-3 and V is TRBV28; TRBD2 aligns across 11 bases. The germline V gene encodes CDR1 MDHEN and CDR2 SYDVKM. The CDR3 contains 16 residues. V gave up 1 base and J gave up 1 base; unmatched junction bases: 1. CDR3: CASSLFSGGGTDTQYF. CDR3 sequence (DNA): TGTGCCAGCAGTTTATTTAGCGGGGGGGGCACAGATACGCAGTATTTT.

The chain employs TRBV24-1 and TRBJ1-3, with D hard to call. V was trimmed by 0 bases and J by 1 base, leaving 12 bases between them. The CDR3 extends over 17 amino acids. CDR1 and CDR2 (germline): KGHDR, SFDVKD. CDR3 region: CATSDLRHHTSGNTIYF. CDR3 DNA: TGTGCCACCAGTGATTTGCGACACCACACTTCTGGAAACACCATATATTTT.

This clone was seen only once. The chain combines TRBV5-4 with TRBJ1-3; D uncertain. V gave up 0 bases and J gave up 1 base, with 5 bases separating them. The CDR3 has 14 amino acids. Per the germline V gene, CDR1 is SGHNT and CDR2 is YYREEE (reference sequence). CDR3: CASSLAGSGNTIYF. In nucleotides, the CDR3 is TGTGCCAGCAGCTTGGCGGGGTCTGGAAACACCATATATTTT.

The CDR3 DNA follows: TGTGCCAGCAGCCCCACTAGCGGGGGTATGTACAATGAGCAGTTCTTC. Its translation: CASSPTSGGMYNEQFF. The genes are TRBV5-4 and TRBJ2-1; 11 bases line up with TRBD2. V shed 4 bases, J shed 4 bases, and the junction held 7 bases outside the gene matches. Germline CDR1 is SGHNT and CDR2 is YYREEE (reference sequence). The CDR3 totals 16 residues.

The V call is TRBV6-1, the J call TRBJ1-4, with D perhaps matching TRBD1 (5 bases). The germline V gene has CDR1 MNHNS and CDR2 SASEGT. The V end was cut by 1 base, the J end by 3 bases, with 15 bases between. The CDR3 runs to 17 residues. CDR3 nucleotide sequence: TGTGCCAGCAGTGAAGGTCGGGGGTCTTGGGCTAATGAAAAACTGTTTTTT. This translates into CASSEGRGSWANEKLFF.

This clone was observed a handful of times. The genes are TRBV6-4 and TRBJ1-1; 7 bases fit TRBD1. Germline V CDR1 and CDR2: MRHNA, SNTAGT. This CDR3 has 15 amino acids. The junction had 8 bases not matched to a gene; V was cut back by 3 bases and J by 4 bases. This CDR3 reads CASSETGALGTEAFF. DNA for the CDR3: TGTGCCAGCAGTGAAACAGGGGCGTTGGGCACTGAAGCTTTCTTT.

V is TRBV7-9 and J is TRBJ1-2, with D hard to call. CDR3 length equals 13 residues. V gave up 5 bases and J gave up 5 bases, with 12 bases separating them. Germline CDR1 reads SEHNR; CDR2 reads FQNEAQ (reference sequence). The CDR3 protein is CASSHIDTYGYTF. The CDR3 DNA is TGTGCCAGCAGCCATATAGACACATATGGCTACACCTTC.

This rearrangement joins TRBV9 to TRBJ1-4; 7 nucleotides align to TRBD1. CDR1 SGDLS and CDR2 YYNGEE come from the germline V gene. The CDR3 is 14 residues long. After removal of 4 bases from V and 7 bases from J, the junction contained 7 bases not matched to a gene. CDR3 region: CASSSTGQTEKLFF. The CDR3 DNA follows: TGTGCCAGCAGCTCCACGGGACAGACTGAAAAACTGTTTTTT.

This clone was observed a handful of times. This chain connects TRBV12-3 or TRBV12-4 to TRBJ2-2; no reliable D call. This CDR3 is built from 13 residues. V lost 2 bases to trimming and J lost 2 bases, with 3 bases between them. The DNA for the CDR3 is TGTGCCAGCAGTTTAACTAACACCGGGGAGCTGTTTTTT. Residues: CASSLTNTGELFF.

The CDR3 spells CASSLEGGMNTEAFF. In DNA form, the CDR3 reads TGTGCCAGCAGCTTAGAGGGGGGGATGAACACTGAAGCTTTCTTT. The V call is TRBV11-3, the J call TRBJ1-1; TRBD1 is a possible D gene (5 bases). CDR1 and CDR2 from the germline V gene are SGHNT and YENEEA. The germline V and J ends were trimmed by 0 bases and 0 bases, with 8 bases remaining between them. The CDR3 consists of 15 residues.

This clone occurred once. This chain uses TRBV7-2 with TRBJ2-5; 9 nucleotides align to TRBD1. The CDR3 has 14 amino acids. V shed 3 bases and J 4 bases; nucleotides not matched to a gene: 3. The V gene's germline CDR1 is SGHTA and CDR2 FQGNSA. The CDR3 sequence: CASSLWTGVETQYF. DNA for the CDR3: TGTGCCAGCAGCTTGTGGACAGGGGTAGAGACCCAGTACTTC.

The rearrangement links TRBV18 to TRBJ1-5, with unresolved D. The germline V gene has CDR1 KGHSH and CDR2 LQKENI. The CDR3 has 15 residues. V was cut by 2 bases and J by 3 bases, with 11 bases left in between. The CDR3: CASSPSVTINQPQHF. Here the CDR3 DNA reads TGTGCCAGCTCACCAAGCGTGACGATCAATCAGCCCCAGCATTTT.

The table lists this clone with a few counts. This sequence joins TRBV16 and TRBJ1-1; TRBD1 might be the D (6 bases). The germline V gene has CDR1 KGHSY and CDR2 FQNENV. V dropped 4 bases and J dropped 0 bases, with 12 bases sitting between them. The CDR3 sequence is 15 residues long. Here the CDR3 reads CASSPQGTMNTEAFF. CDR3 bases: TGTGCCAGCAGCCCTCAGGGGACGATGAACACTGAAGCTTTCTTT.

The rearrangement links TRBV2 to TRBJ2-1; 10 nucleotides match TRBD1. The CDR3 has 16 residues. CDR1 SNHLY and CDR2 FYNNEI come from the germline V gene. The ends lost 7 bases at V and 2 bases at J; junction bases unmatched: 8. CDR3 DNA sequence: TGTGCCAGCAAAGGGGGACAGGGGACCCCCTACAATGAGCAGTTCTTC. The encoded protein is CASKGGQGTPYNEQFF.

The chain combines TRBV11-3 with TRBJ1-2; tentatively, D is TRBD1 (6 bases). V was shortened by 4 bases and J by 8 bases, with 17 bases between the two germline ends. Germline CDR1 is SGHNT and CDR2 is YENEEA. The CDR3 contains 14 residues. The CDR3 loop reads CASSSPGRGVGYTF. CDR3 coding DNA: TGTGCCAGCAGCTCCCCGGGGAGGGGGGTCGGCTACACCTTC. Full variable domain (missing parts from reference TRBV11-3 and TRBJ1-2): EAGVVQSPRYKIIEKKQPVAFWCNPISGHNTLYWYLQNLGQGPELLIRYENEEAVDDSQLPKDRFSAERLKGVDSTLKIQPAELGDSAVYLCASSSPGRGVGYTFGSGTRLTVV.

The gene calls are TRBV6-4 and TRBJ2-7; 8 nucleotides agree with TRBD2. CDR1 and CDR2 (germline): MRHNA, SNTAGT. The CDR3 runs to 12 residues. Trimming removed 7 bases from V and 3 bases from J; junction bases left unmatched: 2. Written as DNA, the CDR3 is TGTGCCAGCATGGCGGGGGGCTACGAGCAGTACTTC. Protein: CASMAGGYEQYF.

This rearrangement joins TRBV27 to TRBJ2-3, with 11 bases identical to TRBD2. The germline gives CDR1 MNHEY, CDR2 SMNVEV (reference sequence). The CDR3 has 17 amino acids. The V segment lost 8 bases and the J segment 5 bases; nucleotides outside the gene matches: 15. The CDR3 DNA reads TGTGCCAGCCTGGCCCCACTAGCGGGGGATGTTAAAGATACGCAGTATTTT. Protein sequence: CASLAPLAGDVKDTQYF.

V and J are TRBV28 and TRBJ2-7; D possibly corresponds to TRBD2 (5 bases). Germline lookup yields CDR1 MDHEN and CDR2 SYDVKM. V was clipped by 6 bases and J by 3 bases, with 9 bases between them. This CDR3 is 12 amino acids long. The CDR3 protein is CASSTRGYEQYF. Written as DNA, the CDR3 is TGTGCCAGCAGCACCCGGGGCTACGAGCAGTACTTC. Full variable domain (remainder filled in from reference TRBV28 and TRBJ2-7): DVKVTQSSRYLVKRTGEKVFLECVQDMDHENMFWYRQDPGLGLRLIYFSYDVKMKEKGDIPEGYSVSREKKERFSLILESASTNQTSMYLCASSTRGYEQYFGPGTRLTVT.

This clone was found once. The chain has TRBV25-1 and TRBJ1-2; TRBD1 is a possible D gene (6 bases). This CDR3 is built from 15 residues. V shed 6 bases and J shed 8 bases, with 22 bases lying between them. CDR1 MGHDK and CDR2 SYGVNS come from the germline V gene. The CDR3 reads CASRSDSGARLGYTF. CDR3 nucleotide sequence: TGTGCCAGCAGATCGGACAGCGGGGCCCGCCTGGGCTACACCTTC.

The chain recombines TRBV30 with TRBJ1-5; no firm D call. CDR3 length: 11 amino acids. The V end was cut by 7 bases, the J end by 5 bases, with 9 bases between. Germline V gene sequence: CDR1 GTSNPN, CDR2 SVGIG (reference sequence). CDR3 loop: CASGRDQPQHF. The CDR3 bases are TGTGCCTCGGGGAGAGATCAGCCCCAGCATTTT.